This TCR beta chain is from a study of cytotoxic CD8 clonotypes in ibrutinib-treated CLL. Sequencing was performed with immunoSEQ multiplex PCR; in TCRdb, only in-frame clones are kept and a portion is missing. This sample yields under 200,000 clones, of which roughly 80% are seen a single time; roughly 4.6% belongs to the top ten. The specimen comprised PBMCs, sampled after 24 months of ibrutinib treatment. The origin of this receptor is a human donor with chronic lymphocytic leukemia.

CDR3 loop: CASGHDRGYEQYF. The CDR3 DNA reads as TGTGCTAGTGGCCACGACAGGGGCTACGAGCAGTACTTC. The rearrangement uses TRBV12-5 and TRBJ2-7; 8 bases fit TRBD1. The CDR3 is 13 residues long. The ends lost 6 bases at V and 3 bases at J; junction bases unmatched: 4. Germline CDR1 LGHNT, CDR2 FRNRAP.